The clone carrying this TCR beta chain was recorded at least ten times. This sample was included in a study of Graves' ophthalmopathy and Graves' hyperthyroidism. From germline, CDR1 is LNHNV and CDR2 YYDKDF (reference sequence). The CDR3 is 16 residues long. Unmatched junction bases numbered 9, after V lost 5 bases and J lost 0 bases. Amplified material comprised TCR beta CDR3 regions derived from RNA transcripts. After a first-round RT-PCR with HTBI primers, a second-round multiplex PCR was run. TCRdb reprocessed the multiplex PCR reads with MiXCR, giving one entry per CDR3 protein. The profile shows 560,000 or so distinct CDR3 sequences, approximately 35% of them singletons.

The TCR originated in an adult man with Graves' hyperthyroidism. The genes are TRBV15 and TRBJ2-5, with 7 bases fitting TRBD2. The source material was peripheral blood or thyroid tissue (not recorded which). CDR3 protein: CATSRSPGLNQETQYF. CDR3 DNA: TGTGCCACCAGCCGTTCACCGGGACTAAACCAAGAGACCCAGTACTTC.